One and the same sample provided the 26 T cell receptor beta chains below, sequenced in a study of T cell responses to AZD1222 COVID-19 vaccine. Assay used: immunoSEQ multiplex PCR; TCRdb lists only in-frame clones, some missing. The table shows approximately 50,000 clones, with approximately 88% occurring only once. The sample here was peripheral blood, taken on day 0 of AZD1222 vaccination. All receptors derive from an adult in good health.

The genes are TRBV30 and TRBJ1-2; possible D gene TRBD1, 5 bases. With 0 bases removed from V and 1 base from J, the gap between germline ends came to 9 bases. CDR3 length: 14 residues. CDR1 is GTSNPN, CDR2 SVGIG, per germline (reference sequence). CDR3 DNA: TGTGCCTGGAGTGTACAAGGGGATAACTATGGCTACACCTTC. It translates to CAWSVQGDNYGYTF.

The chain employs TRBV30 and TRBJ1-2; D unclear. Germline CDR1 GTSNPN, CDR2 SVGIG (reference sequence). This CDR3 has 11 amino acids. Deletions cut 2 bases from V and 5 bases from J, with 6 bases between. CDR3 DNA: TGTGCCTGGAGTATCGGGTATGGCTACACCTTC. Residues: CAWSIGYGYTF.

V usage is TRBV6-5 and J usage is TRBJ1-4; TRBD1 matches 9 bases. In germline, CDR1 is MNHEY, CDR2 SVGAGI. The CDR3 has 14 amino acids. The V segment lost 5 bases and the J segment 5 bases; nucleotides outside the gene matches: 3. CDR3: CASSLGTGNEKLFF. The CDR3 DNA follows: TGTGCCAGCAGTCTCGGGACAGGGAATGAAAAACTGTTTTTT.

The chain joins TRBV7-6 to TRBJ2-1; TRBD2 aligns across 10 bases. This CDR3 is built from 16 residues. V was clipped by 4 bases and J by 3 bases; unmatched bases: 6. Germline CDR1 reads SGHVS; CDR2 reads FNYEAQ. The CDR3: CASSYSTSGLYNEQFF. CDR3 nucleotide sequence: TGTGCCAGCAGCTATTCGACTAGCGGGCTCTACAATGAGCAGTTCTTC. The entire variable domain, with the rest obtained from reference TRBV7-6 and TRBJ2-1, is as follows: GAGVSQSPRYKVTKRGQDVALRCDPISGHVSLYWYRQALGQGPEFLTYFNYEAQQDKSGLPNDRFSAERPEGSISTLTIQRTEQRDSAMYRCASSYSTSGLYNEQFFGPGTRLTVL.

V usage is TRBV19 and J usage is TRBJ1-1; the D gene is possibly TRBD1 (5 bases). CDR3 length: 14 residues. The germline V gene has CDR1 LNHDA and CDR2 SQIVND (reference sequence). V gave up 3 bases and J gave up 5 bases, with 13 bases separating them. The CDR3 nucleotides are TGTGCCAGTAGTATCGCGGGTAGGGGAACTGAAGCTTTCTTT. It is translated as CASSIAGRGTEAFF.

The chain joins TRBV27 to TRBJ1-2; TRBD1 aligns across 7 bases. Germline trimming cut 4 bases from V and 4 bases from J; bases unmatched to any gene: 6. This CDR3 region has 14 residues. Germline assignment: CDR1 MNHEY and CDR2 SMNVEV (reference sequence). The CDR3 DNA sequence: TGTGCCAGCAGTTCTTCACAGGGGTTCTATGGCTACACCTTC. Translation gives CASSSSQGFYGYTF.

This chain uses TRBV2 with TRBJ1-1; 7 bases agree with TRBD1. J lost 0 bases, V lost 4 bases, and 2 bases had no gene match. Germline-derived CDR1 and CDR2 are SNHLY and FYNNEI. The CDR3 extends over 14 amino acids. CDR3 sequence: CASSAQGMNTEAFF. Here the CDR3 DNA reads TGTGCCAGCAGTGCACAGGGGATGAACACTGAAGCTTTCTTT.

The V gene is TRBV30, the J gene TRBJ2-1; TRBD1 matches 9 bases. Per the germline V gene, CDR1 is GTSNPN and CDR2 is SVGIG (reference sequence). The V and J ends lost 6 bases and 4 bases, in that order; junction bases with no gene match: 4. The length of the CDR3 is 13 residues. The CDR3 protein is CACRTGVYNEQFF. In DNA, the CDR3 is TGTGCCTGTAGGACAGGGGTTTACAATGAGCAGTTCTTC.

V and J are TRBV3-1 (or the pseudogene TRBV3-2) and TRBJ2-1, with D unresolved. This CDR3 comprises 11 residues. Trimming removed 0 bases at V and 12 bases at J, with 6 bases between. Germline values: CDR1 LGHDT, CDR2 YNNKEL (reference sequence). The CDR3 loop is CASSQDRMQFF. In DNA form, the CDR3 reads TGTGCCAGCAGCCAAGACCGCATGCAGTTCTTC.

The chain joins TRBV28 to TRBJ2-7, with D tentatively TRBD1 or TRBD2 (6 bases each). V lost 3 bases and J 6 bases, leaving 15 bases between the germline ends. The CDR3 covers 14 residues. The germline V gene encodes CDR1 MDHEN and CDR2 SYDVKM. CDR3 protein: CASSFYRDLGEQYF. In DNA, the CDR3 is TGTGCCAGCAGTTTTTACAGGGACTTAGGCGAGCAGTACTTC.

This clone was seen a single time. The rearrangement links TRBV5-5 to TRBJ2-2; perhaps D is TRBD1 or TRBD2 (5 bases each). The CDR3 totals 16 residues. V gave up 0 bases and J gave up 2 bases, with 11 bases separating them. Germline lookup yields CDR1 SGHKS and CDR2 YYEKEE (reference sequence). CDR3 in DNA: TGTGCCAGCAGCTTGGCTCCAGGGACCAACACCGGGGAGCTGTTTTTT. Translation gives CASSLAPGTNTGELFF.

This clone appeared a single time. The rearrangement uses TRBV5-6 and TRBJ2-7, with 9 bases lining up with TRBD2. V shed 4 bases and J 5 bases; nucleotides not matched to a gene: 16. CDR1 and CDR2 (germline): SGHDT, YYEEEE. This CDR3 has 17 amino acids. As DNA, the CDR3 is TGTGCCAGCAGCGCGATTCTTAGCGGGAGCGTCTTCAACGAGCAGTACTTC. It specifies CASSAILSGSVFNEQYF.

The rearrangement uses TRBV5-4 and TRBJ2-1; tentatively, D is TRBD2 (6 bases). Germline CDR1 is SGHNT and CDR2 is YYREEE (reference sequence). Trimming left V 4 bases short and J 5 bases short, with 13 bases between. This CDR3 spans 14 amino acids. The CDR3 loop reads CASSRWDSNNEQFF. The CDR3 nucleotides are TGTGCCAGCAGCCGCTGGGACTCGAACAATGAGCAGTTCTTC.

J is TRBJ2-1 and V is TRBV7-9, with 9 bases fitting TRBD2. Trimming cost V 0 bases and J 15 bases; bases outside gene matches: 6. Germline CDR1 is SEHNR and CDR2 is FQNEAQ (reference sequence). The CDR3 runs 13 residues. CDR3 protein: CASSLASSGAWFF. CDR3 in DNA: TGTGCCAGCAGCTTAGCCTCTAGCGGGGCGTGGTTCTTC.

This clone was found once. The chain couples TRBV2 to TRBJ1-5; D gene uncertain. V was clipped by 5 bases and J by 2 bases, with 10 bases between them. Germline lookup yields CDR1 SNHLY and CDR2 FYNNEI. CDR3 length: 14 residues. The CDR3 region has the DNA TGTGCCAGCAGTTCTTCCGGTGGCAATCAGCCCCAGCATTTT. Translating gives CASSSSGGNQPQHF. Based on the CDR3 plus reference TRBV2 and TRBJ1-5, the full variable domain is EPEVTQTPSHQVTQMGQEVILRCVPISNHLYFYWYRQILGQKVEFLVSFYNNEISEKSEIFDDQFSVERPDGSNFTLKIRSTKLEDSAMYFCASSSSGGNQPQHFGDGTRLSIL.

This sequence joins TRBV2 and TRBJ1-5; D perhaps matches TRBD1 (5 bases). Germline V gives CDR1 SNHLY, CDR2 FYNNEI. This CDR3 is 14 amino acids long. V lost 2 bases and J lost 4, with 9 bases in between. CDR3 coding DNA: TGTGCCAGCAGTGAACGGAGGGGAAATCAGCCCCAGCATTTT. Amino acids: CASSERRGNQPQHF.

The chain couples TRBV5-1 to TRBJ2-3; 13 bases map to TRBD2. CDR1 is SGHRS and CDR2 is YFSETQ in the germline V gene. With V trimmed by 4 bases and J by 4 bases, 3 bases remained unmatched. CDR3 length equals 15 residues. CDR3 nucleotide sequence: TGCGCCAGCAGCCCGGGACTAGCGGGGTCAGATACGCAGTATTTT. Protein: CASSPGLAGSDTQYF.

The V gene is TRBV5-1, the J gene TRBJ2-1; 12 bases line up with TRBD1. The V and J ends lost 2 bases and 8 bases, in that order; junction bases with no gene match: 8. Germline V gives CDR1 SGHRS, CDR2 YFSETQ. This CDR3 is 16 amino acids long. The CDR3 spells CASSLTGTGGIDEQFF. In DNA form, the CDR3 reads TGCGCCAGCAGCTTAACCGGGACAGGGGGCATCGATGAGCAGTTCTTC.

V usage is TRBV5-1 and J usage is TRBJ2-7; 8 bases are a match to TRBD2. The junction had 10 bases not matched to a gene; V was cut back by 3 bases and J by 5 bases. The CDR3 has 15 amino acids. Per germline, CDR1 SGHRS and CDR2 YFSETQ. Here the CDR3 reads CASSYSREGPDEQYF. In DNA, the CDR3 is TGCGCCAGCAGCTATAGTCGGGAGGGCCCAGACGAGCAGTACTTC.

Here the CDR3 reads CASSFGTGERNIQYF. The CDR3 nucleotides read TGTGCCAGCAGTTTCGGGACAGGGGAGAGAAACATTCAGTACTTC. The V gene is TRBV6-5, the J gene TRBJ2-4; 10 bases map to TRBD1. CDR1 MNHEY and CDR2 SVGAGI come from the germline V gene. V trimming: 4 bases; J trimming: 6 bases; junction bases outside the gene matches: 6. The CDR3 has 15 residues.

The chain couples TRBV5-5 to TRBJ2-1; 7 positions agree with TRBD1. The trim removed 6 bases at V and 4 bases at J, leaving 10 bases unmatched. Germline CDR1 reads SGHKS; CDR2 reads YYEKEE (reference sequence). The CDR3 runs to 15 residues. The CDR3 protein is CASTDPGTVYNEQFF. CDR3 DNA: TGTGCCAGCACCGACCCCGGGACAGTATACAATGAGCAGTTCTTC. Full variable domain (outside the CDR3, taken from reference TRBV5-5 and TRBJ2-1): DAGVTQSPTHLIKTRGQQVTLRCSPISGHKSVSWYQQVLGQGPQFIFQYYEKEERGRGNFPDRFSARQFPNYSSELNVNALLLGDSALYLCASTDPGTVYNEQFFGPGTRLTVL.

This chain links TRBV3-1 (or the pseudogene TRBV3-2) with TRBJ2-1, with 10 bases fitting TRBD2. The CDR3 is 15 amino acids. Looked up from germline, CDR1 is LGHDT and CDR2 is YNNKEL (reference sequence). Trimming at V came to 4 bases and at J to 5 bases, leaving 5 bases not matched to a gene. This CDR3 is CASSPRLAGDNEQFF. In DNA, the CDR3 is TGTGCCAGCAGCCCTCGGCTAGCGGGAGACAATGAGCAGTTCTTC.

This chain joins TRBV9 and TRBJ1-2; TRBD1 might be the D (6 bases). This CDR3 is 16 amino acids long. V was pared by 4 bases and J by 1 base, with 17 bases between. Germline CDR1 reads SGDLS; CDR2 reads YYNGEE. The CDR3 DNA reads TGTGCCAGCAGCTTCCGGGGGGCTGATCTTAACTATGGCTACACCTTC. Translating gives CASSFRGADLNYGYTF.

This clone occurred once. This chain links TRBV6-6 with TRBJ1-1, with a weak D call TRBD1 (6 bases). The CDR3 has 14 residues. V shed 8 bases and J shed 5 bases, with 18 bases lying between them. From germline, CDR1 is MNHNY and CDR2 SVGAGI (reference sequence). The CDR3 DNA sequence: TGTGCCAGCCGATCGCAGGGGTTAATGACTGAAGCTTTCTTT. Translating it yields CASRSQGLMTEAFF.

V gene TRBV4-1 combines with J gene TRBJ2-1; D might be TRBD1 or TRBD2, each matching 6 bases. V lost 8 bases to trimming and J lost 12 bases, with 17 bases between them. CDR3 length: 12 amino acids. The germline gives CDR1 MGHRA, CDR2 YSYEKL. In DNA, the CDR3 is TGCGCCAGCGGGACCTTAGGAGGGGGGCAGTTCTTC. It is translated as CASGTLGGGQFF.

The genes are TRBV29-1 and TRBJ2-3; tentatively, D is TRBD1 (5 bases). Germline V CDR1 and CDR2: SQVTM, ANQGSEA. CDR3 size: 14 residues. The V end was cut by 1 base, the J end by 4 bases, with 12 bases between. CDR3 residues: CSVEAGDRADTQYF. The CDR3, as DNA: TGCAGCGTTGAAGCAGGTGACAGAGCAGATACGCAGTATTTT.